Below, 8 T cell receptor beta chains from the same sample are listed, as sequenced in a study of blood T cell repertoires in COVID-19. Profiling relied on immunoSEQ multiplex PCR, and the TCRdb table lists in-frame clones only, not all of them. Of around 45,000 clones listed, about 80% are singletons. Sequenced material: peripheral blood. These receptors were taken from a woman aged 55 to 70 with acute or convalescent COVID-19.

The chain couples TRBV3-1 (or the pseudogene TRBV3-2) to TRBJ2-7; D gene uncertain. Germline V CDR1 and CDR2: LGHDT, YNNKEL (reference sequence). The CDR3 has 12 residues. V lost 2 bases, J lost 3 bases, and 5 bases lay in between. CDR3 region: CASSQSFYEQYF. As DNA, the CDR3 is TGTGCCAGCAGCCAATCTTTCTACGAGCAGTACTTC.

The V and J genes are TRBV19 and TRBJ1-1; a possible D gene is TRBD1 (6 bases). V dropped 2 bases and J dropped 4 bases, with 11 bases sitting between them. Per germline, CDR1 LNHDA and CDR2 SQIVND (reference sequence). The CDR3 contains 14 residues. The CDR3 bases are TGTGCCAGTAGTATACAGGGGTTGGGCACTGAAGCTTTCTTT. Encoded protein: CASSIQGLGTEAFF.

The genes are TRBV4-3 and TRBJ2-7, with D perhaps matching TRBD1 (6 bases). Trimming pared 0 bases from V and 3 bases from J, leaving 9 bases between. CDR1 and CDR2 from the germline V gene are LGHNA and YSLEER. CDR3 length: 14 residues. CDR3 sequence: CASSQDRGYYEQYF. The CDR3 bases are TGCGCCAGCAGCCAAGACAGGGGTTACTACGAGCAGTACTTC.

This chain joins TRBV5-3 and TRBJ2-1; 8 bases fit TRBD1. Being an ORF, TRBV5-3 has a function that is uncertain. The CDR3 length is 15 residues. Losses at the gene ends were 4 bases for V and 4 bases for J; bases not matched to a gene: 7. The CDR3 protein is CARSARDRCYNEQFF. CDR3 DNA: TGTGCCAGAAGCGCCCGGGACAGGTGTTACAATGAGCAGTTCTTC.

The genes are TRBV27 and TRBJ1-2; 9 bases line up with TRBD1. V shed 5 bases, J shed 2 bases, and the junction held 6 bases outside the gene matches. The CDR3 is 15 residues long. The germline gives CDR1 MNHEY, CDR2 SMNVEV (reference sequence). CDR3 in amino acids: CASSTKQGANYGYTF. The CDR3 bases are TGTGCCAGCAGTACTAAACAGGGGGCGAACTATGGCTACACCTTC.

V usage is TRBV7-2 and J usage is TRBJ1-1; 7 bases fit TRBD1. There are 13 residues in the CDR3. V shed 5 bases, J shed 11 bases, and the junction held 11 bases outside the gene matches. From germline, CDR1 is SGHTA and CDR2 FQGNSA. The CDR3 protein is CASSPTGAPTAFF. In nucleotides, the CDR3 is TGTGCCAGCAGCCCCACAGGGGCCCCCACGGCTTTCTTT.

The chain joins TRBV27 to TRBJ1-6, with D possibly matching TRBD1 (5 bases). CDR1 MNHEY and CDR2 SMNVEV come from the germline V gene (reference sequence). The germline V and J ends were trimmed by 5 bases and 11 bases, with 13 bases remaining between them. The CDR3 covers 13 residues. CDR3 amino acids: CASSGAQSAPLHF. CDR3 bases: TGTGCCAGCAGTGGGGCCCAGTCTGCACCCCTCCACTTT.

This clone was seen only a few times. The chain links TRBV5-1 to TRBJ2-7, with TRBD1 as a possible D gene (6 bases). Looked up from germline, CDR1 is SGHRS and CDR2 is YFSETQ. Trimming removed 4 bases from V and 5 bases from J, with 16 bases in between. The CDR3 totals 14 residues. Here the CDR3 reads CASSQRWTADEQYF. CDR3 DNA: TGCGCCAGCAGCCAAAGATGGACAGCCGACGAGCAGTACTTC.